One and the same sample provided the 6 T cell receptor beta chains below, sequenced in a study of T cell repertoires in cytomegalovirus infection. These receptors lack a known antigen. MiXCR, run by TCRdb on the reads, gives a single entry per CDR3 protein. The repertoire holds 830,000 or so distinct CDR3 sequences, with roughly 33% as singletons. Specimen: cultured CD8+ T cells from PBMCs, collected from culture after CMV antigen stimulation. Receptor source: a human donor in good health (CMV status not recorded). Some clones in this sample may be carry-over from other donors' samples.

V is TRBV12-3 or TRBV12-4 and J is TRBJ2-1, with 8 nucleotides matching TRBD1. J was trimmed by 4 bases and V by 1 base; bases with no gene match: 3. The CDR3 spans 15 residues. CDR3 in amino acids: CASSLEGQGYNEQFF. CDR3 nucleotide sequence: TGTGCCAGCAGTTTAGAAGGACAGGGATACAATGAGCAGTTCTTC.

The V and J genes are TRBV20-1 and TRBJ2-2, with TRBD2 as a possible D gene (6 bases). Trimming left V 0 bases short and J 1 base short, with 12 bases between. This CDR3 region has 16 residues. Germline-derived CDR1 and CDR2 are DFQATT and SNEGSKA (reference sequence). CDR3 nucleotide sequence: TGCAGTGCTAGAGATTGGAGAGCGGGGAACACCGGGGAGCTGTTTTTT. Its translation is CSARDWRAGNTGELFF.

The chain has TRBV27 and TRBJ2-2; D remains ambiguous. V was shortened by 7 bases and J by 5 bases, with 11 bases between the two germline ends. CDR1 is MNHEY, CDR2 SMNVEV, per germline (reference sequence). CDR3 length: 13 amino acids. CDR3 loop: CASTSLGTGELFF. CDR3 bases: TGTGCCAGCACCTCCCTAGGGACCGGGGAGCTGTTTTTT.

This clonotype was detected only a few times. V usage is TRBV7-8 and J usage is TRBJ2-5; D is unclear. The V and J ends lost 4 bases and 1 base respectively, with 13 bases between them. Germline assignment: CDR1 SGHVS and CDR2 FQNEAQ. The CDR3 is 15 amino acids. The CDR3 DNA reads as TGTGCCAGCAGCTCGGCCGGGCCGGCCCAAGAGACCCAGTACTTC. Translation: CASSSAGPAQETQYF.

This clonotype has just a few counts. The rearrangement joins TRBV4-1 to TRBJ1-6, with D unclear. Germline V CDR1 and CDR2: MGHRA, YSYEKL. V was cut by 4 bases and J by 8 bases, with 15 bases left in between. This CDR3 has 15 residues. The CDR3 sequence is CASSPRLTLDSPLHF. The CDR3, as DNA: TGCGCCAGCAGCCCTCGTTTAACTCTAGATTCACCCCTCCACTTT.

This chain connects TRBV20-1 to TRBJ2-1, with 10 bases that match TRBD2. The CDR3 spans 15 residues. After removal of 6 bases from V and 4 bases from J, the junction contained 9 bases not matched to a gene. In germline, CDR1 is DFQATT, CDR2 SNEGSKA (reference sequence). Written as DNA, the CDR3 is TGCAGTGCATTTTTAGCGGGGGGACTGTACAATGAGCAGTTCTTC. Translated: CSAFLAGGLYNEQFF.